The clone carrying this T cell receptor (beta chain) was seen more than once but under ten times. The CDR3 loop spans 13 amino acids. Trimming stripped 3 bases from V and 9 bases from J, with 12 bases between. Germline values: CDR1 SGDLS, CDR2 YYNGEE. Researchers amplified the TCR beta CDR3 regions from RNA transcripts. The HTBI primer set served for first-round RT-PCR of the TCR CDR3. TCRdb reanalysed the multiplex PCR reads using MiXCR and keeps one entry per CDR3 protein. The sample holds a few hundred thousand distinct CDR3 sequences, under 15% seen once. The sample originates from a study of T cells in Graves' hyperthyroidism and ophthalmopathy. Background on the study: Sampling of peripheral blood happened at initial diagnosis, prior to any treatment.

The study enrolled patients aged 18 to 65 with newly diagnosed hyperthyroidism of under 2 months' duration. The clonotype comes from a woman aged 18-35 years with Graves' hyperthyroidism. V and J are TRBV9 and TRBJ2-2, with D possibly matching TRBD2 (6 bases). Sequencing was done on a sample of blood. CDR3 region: CASSGGLPRELFF. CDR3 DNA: TGTGCCAGCAGCGGGGGACTTCCACGGGAGCTGTTTTTT. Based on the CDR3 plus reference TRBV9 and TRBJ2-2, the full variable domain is DSGVTQTPKHLITATGQRVTLRCSPRSGDLSVYWYQQSLDQGLQFLIQYYNGEERAKGNILERFSAQQFPDLHSELNLSSLELGDSALYFCASSGGLPRELFFGEGSRLTVL.